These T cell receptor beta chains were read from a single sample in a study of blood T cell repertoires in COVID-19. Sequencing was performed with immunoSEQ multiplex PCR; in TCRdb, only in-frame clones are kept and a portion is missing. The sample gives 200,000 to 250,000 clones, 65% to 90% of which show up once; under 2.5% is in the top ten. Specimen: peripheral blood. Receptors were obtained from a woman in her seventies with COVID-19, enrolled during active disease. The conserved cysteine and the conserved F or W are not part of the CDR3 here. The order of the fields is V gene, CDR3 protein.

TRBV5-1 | ASSLVTGQTNEKLF
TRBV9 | ASSVTGNPQETQY
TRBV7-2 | ASRRTGVGETQY
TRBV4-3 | ASSQDSGSYGEQF
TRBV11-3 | ASSLDGQGASTDTQY
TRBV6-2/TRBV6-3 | ASSHDRGDEKLF
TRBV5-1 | ASRGATNEKLF
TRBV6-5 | ASSQGQTQGYT
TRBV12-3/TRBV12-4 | ASSWTGGETQY
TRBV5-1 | ASSLLQAGGYEQY
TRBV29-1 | SVVTGGKIDEQF
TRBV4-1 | ASSGIASGSGTDTQY
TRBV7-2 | ASSLRSGNEQF
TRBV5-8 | ASDAAYEQY
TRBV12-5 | ASGQGTSGGANTGELF
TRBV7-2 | ASSEDRGRNEQF
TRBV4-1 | ASSLGDTSETQY
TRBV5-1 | ASSPDSLMNTEAF
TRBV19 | ASSNPDRGPYGYT
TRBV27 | ASSEQGANQPQH
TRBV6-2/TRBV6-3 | ASSYGTRVYEQY
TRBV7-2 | ASSLRRGGGESQPQH
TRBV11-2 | ASSLQGEGTEAF
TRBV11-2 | ASSLARIYGYT
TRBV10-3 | AISPGQGGTEAF
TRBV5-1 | ASSFSGGADTQY
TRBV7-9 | ASSLLGGENSPLH
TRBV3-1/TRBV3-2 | AGPWQGGTGELF
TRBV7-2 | ASSPQGFGYGYT
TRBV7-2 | ASSSGLAGGPRNEQF
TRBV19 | ASSIGPSGRFTYEQF